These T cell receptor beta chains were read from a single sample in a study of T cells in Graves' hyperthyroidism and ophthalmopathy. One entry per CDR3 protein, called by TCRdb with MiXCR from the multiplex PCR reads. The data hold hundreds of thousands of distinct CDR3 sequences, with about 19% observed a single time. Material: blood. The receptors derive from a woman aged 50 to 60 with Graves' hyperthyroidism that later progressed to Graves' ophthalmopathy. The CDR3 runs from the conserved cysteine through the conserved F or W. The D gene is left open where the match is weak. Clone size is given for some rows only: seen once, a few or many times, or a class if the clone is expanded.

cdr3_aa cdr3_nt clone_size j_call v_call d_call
CASSDPAARDRETTGELFF TGTGCCAGCAGTGATCCCGCGGCCCGGGACAGGGAGACCACCGGGGAGCTGTTTTTT NA TRBJ2-2 TRBV25-1 TRBD1
CSARDGAGGLQETQYF TGCAGTGCTAGAGATGGGGCGGGGGGCCTGCAAGAGACCCAGTACTTC many TRBJ2-5 TRBV20-1 TRBD2
CASSFGRLVQGPYQPQHF TGTGCCAGCAGTTTTGGGAGATTGGTACAGGGGCCCTATCAGCCCCAGCATTTT many TRBJ1-5 TRBV12-3/TRBV12-4 TRBD1
CASSTSYEQFF TGTGCCAGCTCAACTAGCTATGAGCAGTTCTTC many TRBJ2-1 TRBV18 NA
CSAPGPAADTQYF TGCAGTGCTCCCGGCCCGGCGGCAGATACGCAGTATTTT many TRBJ2-3 TRBV20-1 NA
CASSRTANTGELFF TGTGCCAGCAGCAGGACCGCGAACACCGGGGAGCTGTTTTTT many TRBJ2-2 TRBV7-8 NA
CSASGGAGQPQHF TGCAGTGCCAGTGGGGGGGCAGGTCAGCCCCAGCATTTT few TRBJ1-5 TRBV20-1 NA
CASSTSGGADNEQFF TGTGCCAGCAGCACTAGCGGGGGGGCCGACAATGAGCAGTTCTTC many TRBJ2-1 TRBV3-1 TRBD2
CASSFGHTNSYEQYF TGTGCCAGCAGCTTTGGACATACCAACTCCTACGAGCAGTACTTC few TRBJ2-7 TRBV5-5 NA
CASSIAGTALIEAFF TGTGCCAGTAGTATAGCCGGGACAGCGCTCATTGAAGCTTTCTTT once TRBJ1-1 TRBV19 TRBD1
CASSQDLAGSYNEQFF TGTGCCAGCAGCCAAGATCTAGCGGGGTCTTACAATGAGCAGTTCTTC NA TRBJ2-1 TRBV3-1 TRBD2
CASGLPRGKSSYNEQFF TGTGCTAGTGGTTTGCCCCGGGGCAAAAGCTCCTACAATGAGCAGTTCTTC NA TRBJ2-1 TRBV12-5 NA
CASSSGMPAWETQYF TGTGCCAGCTCCAGCGGGATGCCCGCTTGGGAGACCCAGTACTTC NA TRBJ2-5 TRBV2 TRBD2
CASSGDRGVGNTIYF TGTGCCAGCAGTGGGGACAGGGGAGTTGGAAACACCATATATTTT many TRBJ1-3 TRBV2 TRBD1
CAISYDRPNTEAFF TGTGCCATCAGTTACGACAGACCAAACACTGAAGCTTTCTTT few TRBJ1-1 TRBV10-3 NA
CSARKRGGDTQYF TGCAGTGCTAGAAAGCGGGGGGGCGATACGCAGTATTTT NA TRBJ2-3 TRBV20-1 TRBD2
CASSVASNNEQFF TGTGCCAGCAGCGTTGCTAGCAACAATGAGCAGTTCTTC NA TRBJ2-1 TRBV9 NA
CSAHPGGSSPLHF TGCAGTGCCCACCCAGGGGGCAGTTCACCCCTCCACTTT many TRBJ1-6 TRBV20-1 TRBD1
CSARDRVYEQYF TGCAGTGCTAGGGACAGGGTCTACGAGCAGTACTTC many TRBJ2-7 TRBV20-1 TRBD1
CASSHRDYSYNEQFF TGTGCCAGCAGCCACCGGGACTACTCCTACAATGAGCAGTTCTTC NA TRBJ2-1 TRBV5-4 TRBD2
CASSDSRELTDTQYF TGTGCCAGCAGTGACTCCAGGGAACTCACAGATACGCAGTATTTT NA TRBJ2-3 TRBV2 NA
CASSLFPGLNQPQHF TGTGCCAGCAGTTTATTCCCTGGGCTCAATCAGCCCCAGCATTTT NA TRBJ1-5 TRBV27 NA